Below are 21 T cell receptor beta chains sequenced from a single sample in a study of blood T cell repertoires in COVID-19. Sequenced by immunoSEQ multiplex PCR; TCRdb stores in-frame clones only, minus some. The sample includes some 240,000 clones, 80% to 90% seen only once; the top ten take over 3%. The sample consisted of PBMCs or T cells enriched from blood (not recorded which). All receptors come from a woman between 40 and 55 years old who had been exposed to COVID-19.

The chain is built from TRBV7-9 and TRBJ1-5; tentative D call: TRBD1 (5 bases). The CDR3 spans 16 residues. Trimming stripped 0 bases from V and 2 bases from J, with 11 bases between. CDR1 is SEHNR, CDR2 FQNEAQ, per germline (reference sequence). The CDR3 nucleotides are TGTGCCAGCAGCTTAGCTTCGGGCAGGGGCAATCAGCCCCAGCATTTT. It encodes CASSLASGRGNQPQHF.

The rearrangement links TRBV24-1 to TRBJ2-1, with 7 positions matching TRBD1. The CDR3 is 13 residues long. V lost 10 bases, J lost 0 bases, and 2 bases stayed unmatched. The germline V gene has CDR1 KGHDR and CDR2 SFDVKD. CDR3 amino acids: CATRQGSYNEQFF. The CDR3 DNA sequence: TGTGCCACTAGACAGGGCTCCTACAATGAGCAGTTCTTC.

The J gene is TRBJ2-2, the V gene TRBV7-9; perhaps TRBD1 as D (6 bases). Germline V CDR1 and CDR2: SEHNR, FQNEAQ (reference sequence). The CDR3 is made up of 13 amino acids. V lost 8 bases and J 5 bases, leaving 12 bases between the germline ends. The CDR3 bases are TGTGCCAGCTCAACAGGGACGACCGGGGAGCTGTTTTTT. Translating it yields CASSTGTTGELFF.

V is TRBV4-1 and J is TRBJ1-2; D is perhaps TRBD1 (6 bases). The CDR3 sequence is 15 residues long. Trimming stripped 4 bases from V and 6 bases from J, with 18 bases between. Germline lookup yields CDR1 MGHRA and CDR2 YSYEKL. The CDR3 loop is CASSLATGFSDGYTF. In DNA, the CDR3 is TGCGCCAGCAGCCTAGCAACAGGGTTTTCGGATGGCTACACCTTC.

This chain joins TRBV2 and TRBJ1-2; a weak D match, TRBD1 (5 bases). The V gene's germline CDR1 is SNHLY and CDR2 FYNNEI. The CDR3 has 12 amino acids. The germline V and J ends were trimmed by 5 bases and 7 bases, with 11 bases remaining between them. CDR3 sequence (DNA): TGTGCCAGCAGTCCAGGGTCGCGTGGCTACACCTTC. Its protein product is CASSPGSRGYTF.

This clone occurred a few times. V gene TRBV5-1 combines with J gene TRBJ1-1; 9 nucleotides agree with TRBD1. CDR3 length: 15 amino acids. The germline V gene encodes CDR1 SGHRS and CDR2 YFSETQ. V dropped 4 bases and J dropped 3; count of bases not matched to a gene: 7. The CDR3 is CASSPYRDRDTEAFF. The CDR3 region has the DNA TGCGCCAGCAGCCCATACCGGGACAGGGACACTGAAGCTTTCTTT.

The chain couples TRBV6-2 or TRBV6-3 to TRBJ2-1; the D is unclear. V gave up 6 bases and J gave up 0 bases, with 15 bases separating them. The CDR3 length is 16 residues. Germline lookup yields CDR1 MNHEY and CDR2 SVGEGT. CDR3 coding DNA: TGTGCCAGCAGCCCCGCGGCCCTCAGCTCCTACAATGAGCAGTTCTTC. The encoded protein is CASSPAALSSYNEQFF.

This chain's CDR3 is CASSLGTRNTGELFF. The CDR3 nucleotides read TGTGCCAGCAGCTTAGGGACTCGGAACACCGGGGAGCTGTTTTTT. This chain connects TRBV7-2 to TRBJ2-2; D might be TRBD2 (5 bases). Germline CDR1 and CDR2: SGHTA and FQGNSA. V dropped 1 base and J dropped 1 base, with 7 bases sitting between them. This CDR3 is 15 amino acids long.

The chain links TRBV7-2 to TRBJ1-5; 7 nucleotides line up with TRBD1. The CDR3 length is 15 residues. Unmatched junction bases numbered 0, after V lost 1 base and J lost 0 bases. CDR1 is SGHTA, CDR2 FQGNSA, per germline. The CDR3 DNA is TGTGCCAGCAGCTTAGACAGGGGTAGCAATCAGCCCCAGCATTTT. It codes for CASSLDRGSNQPQHF. Full variable domain (rest looked up from reference TRBV7-2 and TRBJ1-5): GAGVSQSPSNKVTEKGKDVELRCDPISGHTALYWYRQSLGQGLEFLIYFQGNSAPDKSGLPSDRFSAERTGGSVSTLTIQRTQQEDSAVYLCASSLDRGSNQPQHFGDGTRLSIL.

This chain joins TRBV25-1 and TRBJ1-1, with D possibly TRBD1 on 5 matching bases. V dropped 0 bases and J dropped 10 bases, with 15 bases sitting between them. Germline CDR1 reads MGHDK; CDR2 reads SYGVNS. The CDR3 extends over 14 amino acids. DNA of the CDR3: TGTGCCAGCAGTGAATATATTTCGTCGGGGGGAGCTTTCTTT. It encodes CASSEYISSGGAFF.

This chain uses TRBV2 with TRBJ2-7, with D unresolved. The CDR3 runs 11 residues. With 4 bases removed from V and 4 bases from J, the gap between germline ends came to 5 bases. CDR1 is SNHLY and CDR2 is FYNNEI in the germline V gene. DNA for the CDR3: TGTGCCAGCAGTGGAGAATACGAGCAGTACTTC. This gives the protein CASSGEYEQYF.

The chain carries TRBV7-2 and TRBJ1-6; TRBD1 is a possible D gene (5 bases). Trimming shortened V by 5 bases and J by 18 bases, and 17 bases separated the two germline ends. The CDR3 covers 12 residues. Germline loops: CDR1 SGHTA, CDR2 FQGNSA. The CDR3 DNA reads TGTGCCAGCAGCAACAGGCCGGGAGAAGACCACTTT. Protein: CASSNRPGEDHF.

CDR3 nucleotide sequence: TGTGCCAGTAGTATCGTCTGGGGCGAAAGGAGTTCACCCCTCCACTTT. Translation gives CASSIVWGERSSPLHF. J is TRBJ1-6 and V is TRBV19; tentatively, D is TRBD1 (5 bases). Per the germline V gene, CDR1 is LNHDA and CDR2 is SQIVND (reference sequence). Trimming took 3 bases from V and 9 from J, leaving 18 bases between them. CDR3 length: 16 amino acids.

The count of this clone is one. The V call is TRBV11-1, the J call TRBJ2-3, with TRBD1 identical over 7 bases. Germline V gives CDR1 SGHAT, CDR2 FQDESV (reference sequence). V lost 5 bases and J lost 1; bases outside the gene matches: 6. There are 15 residues in the CDR3. The CDR3 sequence is CASSPRQGRTDTQYF. The CDR3 DNA reads as TGTGCCAGCAGCCCCCGACAGGGCCGCACAGATACGCAGTATTTT.

This clone was counted a few times. This chain links TRBV7-9 with TRBJ1-6, with 11 bases matching TRBD1. The trim removed 2 bases at V and 10 bases at J, leaving 4 bases unmatched. Germline V gene data show CDR1 as SEHNR and CDR2 as FQNEAQ (reference sequence). CDR3 length: 15 amino acids. In DNA, the CDR3 is TGTGCCAGCAGCTTAACGGGACAGGGGGGATCACCCCTCCACTTT. Its translation is CASSLTGQGGSPLHF. Supplemented by reference TRBV7-9 and TRBJ1-6, the full variable domain reads DTGVSQNPRHKITKRGQNVTFRCDPISEHNRLYWYRQTLGQGPEFLTYFQNEAQLEKSRLLSDRFSAERPKGSFSTLEIQRTEQGDSAMYLCASSLTGQGGSPLHFGNGTRLTVT.

The chain couples TRBV6-2 or TRBV6-3 to TRBJ2-1; D remains ambiguous. The germline CDR1 and CDR2 sequences are MNHEY and SVGEGT. The CDR3 spans 13 residues. V lost 5 bases, J lost 8 bases, and 13 bases lay in between. CDR3 coding DNA: TGTGCCAGCAGTCGCCGGAACGGAGATGAGCAGTTCTTC. It codes for CASSRRNGDEQFF.

The chain carries TRBV6-5 and TRBJ1-1, with 12 bases matching TRBD1. The CDR3 loop spans 14 amino acids. The V and J ends lost 2 bases and 6 bases, in that order; junction bases with no gene match: 1. CDR1 is MNHEY and CDR2 is SVGAGI in the germline V gene. CDR3 region: CASSYGTGGAEAFF. The CDR3 DNA sequence: TGTGCCAGCAGTTACGGGACAGGGGGCGCTGAAGCTTTCTTT.

This clone was detected only a few times. The chain recombines TRBV4-1 with TRBJ2-1; D is possibly TRBD2 (5 bases). The CDR3 has 14 amino acids. V was clipped by 3 bases and J by 6 bases, with 12 bases between them. The germline V gene has CDR1 MGHRA and CDR2 YSYEKL. The DNA for the CDR3 is TGCGCCAGCAGCCACCGGGAAATGAGCAATGAGCAGTTCTTC. As protein: CASSHREMSNEQFF.

Here the CDR3 reads CATSDPLAGGSYNEQFF. In nucleotides, the CDR3 is TGTGCCACCAGTGACCCACTAGCGGGGGGCTCCTACAATGAGCAGTTCTTC. This rearrangement joins TRBV24-1 to TRBJ2-1, with 12 bases aligning to TRBD2. Trimming at V came to 4 bases and at J to 0 bases, leaving 3 bases not matched to a gene. The CDR3 sequence is 17 residues long. Germline V gene sequence: CDR1 KGHDR, CDR2 SFDVKD.

The V gene is TRBV9, the J gene TRBJ2-1; D perhaps matches TRBD2 (6 bases). This CDR3 has 13 residues. V was cut by 3 bases and J by 6 bases, with 10 bases left in between. Germline V gene data show CDR1 as SGDLS and CDR2 as YYNGEE. The CDR3 coding sequence is TGTGCCAGCAGCGAGGGGACTCTCAATGAGCAGTTCTTC. Translating gives CASSEGTLNEQFF.

The V gene is TRBV5-5, the J gene TRBJ2-7; TRBD1 matches at 10 bases. The CDR3 consists of 14 residues. The trim removed 4 bases at V and 4 bases at J, leaving 5 bases unmatched. Germline CDR1 and CDR2: SGHKS and YYEKEE (reference sequence). The CDR3 spells CASSRQGAGYEQYF. The CDR3 nucleotides are TGTGCCAGCAGCAGACAGGGGGCGGGATACGAGCAGTACTTC.